These 14 T cell receptor beta chains were all obtained from the same sample, sequenced in a study of blood T cell repertoires in COVID-19. Produced via immunoSEQ multiplex PCR; TCRdb's table is partial and in-frame only. The table lists 65,000 to 90,000 clones, 89% of them singletons. Sequencing was done on a sample of peripheral blood. The receptors come from an elderly man with acute or convalescent COVID-19.

The chain is built from TRBV11-2 and TRBJ2-5, with 10 positions matching TRBD2. After removal of 2 bases from V and 1 base from J, the junction contained 1 base not matched to a gene. This CDR3 is 15 amino acids long. The V gene's germline CDR1 is SGHAT and CDR2 FQNNGV. CDR3 loop: CASSLQRGGQETQYF. CDR3 DNA: TGTGCCAGCAGCTTACAGCGGGGGGGCCAAGAGACCCAGTACTTC.

This clone was recorded once. The V and J genes are TRBV7-6 and TRBJ1-1; D call uncertain. V was clipped by 3 bases and J by 4 bases, with 9 bases between them. This CDR3 spans 13 amino acids. Germline CDR1 is SGHVS and CDR2 is FNYEAQ. Here the CDR3 reads CASSFREGTEAFF. The CDR3 DNA reads TGTGCCAGCAGCTTCCGAGAGGGCACTGAAGCTTTCTTT.

The chain is built from TRBV5-4 and TRBJ1-1; TRBD1 is a possible D gene (6 bases). Germline-derived CDR1 and CDR2 are SGHNT and YYREEE (reference sequence). Trimming shortened V by 4 bases and J by 9 bases, and 16 bases separated the two germline ends. This CDR3 spans 13 amino acids. The CDR3 region has the DNA TGTGCCAGCAGCCCGGGGGGCGGTCTTCAAGCTTTCTTT. It encodes CASSPGGGLQAFF.

CDR3 nucleotides: TGTGCCAGTAGTAAGGAGGGATTTCAGCCCCAGCATTTT. Translation gives CASSKEGFQPQHF. The chain combines TRBV19 with TRBJ1-5; no firm D call. Germline V gives CDR1 LNHDA, CDR2 SQIVND (reference sequence). The V end was cut by 4 bases, the J end by 6 bases, with 10 bases between. The CDR3 totals 13 residues.

The chain has TRBV28 and TRBJ2-3; 10 nucleotides agree with TRBD1. J was trimmed by 5 bases and V by 2 bases; bases with no gene match: 4. The germline gives CDR1 MDHEN, CDR2 SYDVKM. The CDR3 length is 15 residues. CDR3 in amino acids: CASSLEGQGKDTQYF. Written as DNA, the CDR3 is TGTGCCAGCAGTTTAGAGGGACAGGGGAAAGATACGCAGTATTTT.

V and J are TRBV2 and TRBJ2-3; D gene ambiguous. The CDR3 length is 15 residues. With 3 bases removed from V and 8 bases from J, the gap between germline ends came to 18 bases. Germline CDR1 reads SNHLY; CDR2 reads FYNNEI. The CDR3 DNA is TGTGCCAGCAGTGAGATGGCGGTCCCTCACGGTACGCAGTATTTT. It translates to CASSEMAVPHGTQYF.

The J gene is TRBJ2-1, the V gene TRBV30; D might be TRBD2 (6 bases). The germline CDR1 and CDR2 sequences are GTSNPN and SVGIG (reference sequence). V lost 3 bases and J 4 bases, leaving 10 bases between the germline ends. The CDR3 length is 13 residues. CDR3 DNA: TGTGCCTGGAGCGGAGGGATTTACAATGAGCAGTTCTTC. Translated: CAWSGGIYNEQFF.

V gene TRBV24-1 combines with J gene TRBJ1-2, with unresolved D. The CDR3 consists of 12 residues. Trimming pared 4 bases from V and 6 bases from J, leaving 8 bases between. Germline V gene data show CDR1 as KGHDR and CDR2 as SFDVKD. The CDR3, as DNA: TGTGCCACCAGTGACCCGACTGATGGCTACACCTTC. Its translation is CATSDPTDGYTF.

The chain couples TRBV12-5 to TRBJ1-5; TRBD1 matches at 7 bases. V was pared by 6 bases and J by 0 bases, with 8 bases of the junction left unmatched. Germline CDR1 and CDR2: LGHNT and FRNRAP. This CDR3 has 16 residues. This CDR3 is CASGIGQAHSNQPQHF. The DNA of the CDR3 is TGTGCTAGTGGGATCGGACAGGCGCATAGCAATCAGCCCCAGCATTTT.

This clone was seen only once. The genes are TRBV6-1 and TRBJ1-6; TRBD1 matches at 7 bases. This CDR3 has 16 residues. Germline CDR1 reads MNHNS; CDR2 reads SASEGT. V dropped 1 base and J dropped 10; count of bases not matched to a gene: 10. This CDR3 is CASSEEGGVRLSPLHF. Written as DNA, the CDR3 is TGTGCCAGCAGTGAAGAAGGGGGCGTTCGGCTCTCACCCCTCCACTTT.

The chain couples TRBV3-1 (or the pseudogene TRBV3-2) to TRBJ2-5, with 7 bases aligning to TRBD2. This CDR3 contains 13 residues. CDR1 is LGHDT and CDR2 is YNNKEL in the germline V gene (reference sequence). J was trimmed by 5 bases and V by 4 bases; bases with no gene match: 4. The CDR3 nucleotides are TGTGCCAGCAGCCCCGGACTAGACGAGACCCAGTACTTC. Translation: CASSPGLDETQYF.

This clone was seen once. The chain uses TRBV4-1 and TRBJ1-3; D is perhaps TRBD1 (6 bases). The CDR3 length is 17 residues. V was clipped by 0 bases and J by 4 bases, with 16 bases between them. Per germline, CDR1 MGHRA and CDR2 YSYEKL. The CDR3 sequence is CASSQDRGGAGGNTIYF. As DNA, the CDR3 is TGCGCCAGCAGCCAAGATCGTGGGGGGGCAGGAGGAAACACCATATATTTT.

This clone was picked up one time. The V gene is TRBV28, the J gene TRBJ1-2; maybe TRBD1 (6 bases). V lost 3 bases, J lost 5 bases, and 13 bases lay in between. CDR3 length: 14 amino acids. Germline CDR1 is MDHEN and CDR2 is SYDVKM. CDR3 sequence (DNA): TGTGCCAGCAGTTTTTACAGGGCCACTTATGGCTACACCTTC. It specifies CASSFYRATYGYTF.

The chain uses TRBV11-3 and TRBJ2-3; 7 nucleotides line up with TRBD1. J gave up 0 bases and V 5 bases, and 2 bases lay outside the gene matches. The CDR3 length is 14 residues. CDR1 and CDR2 from the germline V gene are SGHNT and YENEEA. CDR3 protein: CASSLGQSTDTQYF. The DNA for the CDR3 is TGTGCCAGCAGCCTGGGACAGAGCACAGATACGCAGTATTTT. The full variable domain, its missing parts supplied by reference TRBV11-3 and TRBJ2-3, is EAGVVQSPRYKIIEKKQPVAFWCNPISGHNTLYWYLQNLGQGPELLIRYENEEAVDDSQLPKDRFSAERLKGVDSTLKIQPAELGDSAVYLCASSLGQSTDTQYFGPGTRLTVL.